The 2 T cell receptor beta chains given below trace back to one sample, sequenced in a study of T cell responses to AZD1222 COVID-19 vaccine. Using immunoSEQ multiplex PCR, the repertoire was profiled, and TCRdb retains in-frame clones only, with some absent. The sample records about 130,000 clones, 75% to 95% being singletons. Material: peripheral blood, obtained 28 days after the second AZD1222 dose. The receptors shown here come from an adult who received the AZD1222 COVID-19 vaccine.

The rearrangement links TRBV29-1 to TRBJ2-2; TRBD1 agrees at 9 bases. Losses at the gene ends were 1 base for V and 3 bases for J; bases not matched to a gene: 6. The germline V gene encodes CDR1 SQVTM and CDR2 ANQGSEA. The CDR3 length is 16 residues. The CDR3 region is CSVEGGTGTYTGELFF. Written as DNA, the CDR3 is TGCAGCGTTGAAGGGGGGACAGGGACATACACCGGGGAGCTGTTTTTT.

V and J are TRBV5-1 and TRBJ1-1; 9 bases line up with TRBD1. CDR1 is SGHRS, CDR2 YFSETQ, per germline. The CDR3 sequence is 14 residues long. J was trimmed by 5 bases and V by 2 bases; bases with no gene match: 4. The CDR3 sequence is CASSFTGGRTEAFF. In DNA, the CDR3 is TGCGCCAGCAGCTTTACAGGGGGCCGGACTGAAGCTTTCTTT.